This T cell receptor beta chain was captured by sequencing in a study of T cell changes during pregnancy in multiple sclerosis. The protocol was immunoSEQ multiplex PCR, while the TCRdb copy is restricted to in-frame clones and leaves out a portion. The sample has around 71,000 clones; around nine tenths are singletons. V was pared by 5 bases and J by 1 base, with 7 bases of the junction left unmatched. The CDR3 has 15 residues. CDR1 and CDR2 (germline): MDHEN, SYDVKM. This clonotype originated in a female donor with multiple sclerosis, enrolled in a pregnancy study. The material sequenced was peripheral blood, taken in the third trimester of pregnancy. The J gene is TRBJ1-1, the V gene TRBV28; TRBD1 aligns across 7 bases. CDR3 residues: CASSTTGTANTEAFF. The CDR3 bases are TGTGCCAGCAGTACAACCGGGACAGCGAACACTGAAGCTTTCTTT.